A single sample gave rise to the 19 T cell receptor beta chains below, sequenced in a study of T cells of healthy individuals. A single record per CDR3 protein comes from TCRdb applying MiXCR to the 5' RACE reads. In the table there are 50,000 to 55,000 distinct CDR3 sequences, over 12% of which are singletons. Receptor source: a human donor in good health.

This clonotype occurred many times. CDR3 in amino acids: CATSDSGGDRGFNEAFF. CDR3 bases: TGTGCCACCAGTGATTCGGGGGGGGACAGGGGGTTTAATGAAGCTTTCTTT. The J gene is TRBJ1-1, the V gene TRBV24-1, with 11 bases matching TRBD1. The ends lost 2 bases at V and 7 bases at J; junction bases unmatched: 11. Per the germline V gene, CDR1 is KGHDR and CDR2 is SFDVKD. This CDR3 has 17 residues.

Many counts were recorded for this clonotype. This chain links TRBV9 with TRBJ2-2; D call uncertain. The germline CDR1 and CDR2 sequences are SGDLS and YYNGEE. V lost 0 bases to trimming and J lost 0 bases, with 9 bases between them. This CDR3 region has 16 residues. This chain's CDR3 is CASSVDPHANTGELFF. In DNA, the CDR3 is TGTGCCAGCAGCGTAGACCCTCACGCGAACACCGGGGAGCTGTTTTTT.

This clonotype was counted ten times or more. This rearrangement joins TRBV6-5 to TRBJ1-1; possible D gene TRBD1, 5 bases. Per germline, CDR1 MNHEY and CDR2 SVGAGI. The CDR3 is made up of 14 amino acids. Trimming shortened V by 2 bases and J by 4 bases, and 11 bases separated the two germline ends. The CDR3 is CASSYDGQGTEAFF. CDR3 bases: TGTGCCAGCAGTTACGATGGGCAGGGCACTGAAGCTTTCTTT.

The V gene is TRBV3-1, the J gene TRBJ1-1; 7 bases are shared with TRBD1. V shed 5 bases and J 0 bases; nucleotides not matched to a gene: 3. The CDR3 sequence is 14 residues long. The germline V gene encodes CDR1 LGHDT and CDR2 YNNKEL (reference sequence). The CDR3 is CASSYRGMNTEAFF. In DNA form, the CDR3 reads TGTGCCAGCAGCTACAGGGGCATGAACACTGAAGCTTTCTTT.

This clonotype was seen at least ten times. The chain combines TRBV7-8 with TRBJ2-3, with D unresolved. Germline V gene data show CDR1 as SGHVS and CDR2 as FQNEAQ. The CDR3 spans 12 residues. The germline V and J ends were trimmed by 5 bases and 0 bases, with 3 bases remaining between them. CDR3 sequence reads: CASSPSTDTQYF. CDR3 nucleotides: TGTGCCAGCAGCCCAAGCACAGATACGCAGTATTTT.

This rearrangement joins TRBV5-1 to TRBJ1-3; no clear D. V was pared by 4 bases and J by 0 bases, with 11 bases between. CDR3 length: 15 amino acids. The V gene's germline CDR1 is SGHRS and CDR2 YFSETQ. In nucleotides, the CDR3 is TGCGCCAGCAGCCCCACGTCCTCCTCTGGAAACACCATATATTTT. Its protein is CASSPTSSSGNTIYF.

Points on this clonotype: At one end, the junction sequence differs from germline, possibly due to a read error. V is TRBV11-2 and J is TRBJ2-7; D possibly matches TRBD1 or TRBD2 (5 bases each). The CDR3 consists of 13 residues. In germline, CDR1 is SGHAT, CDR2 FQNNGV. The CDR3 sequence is CASSLDYGDEHYF. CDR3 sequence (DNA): TGTGCCAGCAGCTTAGATTACGGGGACGAGCATTACTTC.

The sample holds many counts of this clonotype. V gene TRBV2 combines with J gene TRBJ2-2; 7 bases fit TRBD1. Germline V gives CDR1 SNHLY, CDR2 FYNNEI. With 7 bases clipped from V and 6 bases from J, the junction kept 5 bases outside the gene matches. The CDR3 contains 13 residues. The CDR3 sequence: CASKYGTAGELFF. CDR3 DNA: TGTGCCAGCAAGTATGGGACAGCCGGGGAGCTGTTTTTT.

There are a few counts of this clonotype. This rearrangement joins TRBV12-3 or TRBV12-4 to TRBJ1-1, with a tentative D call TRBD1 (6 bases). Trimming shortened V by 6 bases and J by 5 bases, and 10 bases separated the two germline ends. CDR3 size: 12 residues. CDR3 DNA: TGTGCCAGCAGCCGAACAGGGACTGAAGCTTTCTTT. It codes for CASSRTGTEAFF.

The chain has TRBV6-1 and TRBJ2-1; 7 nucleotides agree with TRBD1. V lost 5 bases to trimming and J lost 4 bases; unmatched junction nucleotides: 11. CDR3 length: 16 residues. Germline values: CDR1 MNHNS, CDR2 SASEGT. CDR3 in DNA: TGTGCCAGCAGTCTCACTCCCGGGACAGCATACAATGAGCAGTTCTTC. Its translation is CASSLTPGTAYNEQFF.

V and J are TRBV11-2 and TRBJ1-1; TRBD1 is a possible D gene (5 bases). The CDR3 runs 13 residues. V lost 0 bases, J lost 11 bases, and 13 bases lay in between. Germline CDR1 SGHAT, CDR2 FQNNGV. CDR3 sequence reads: CASSLERGLGAFF. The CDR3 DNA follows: TGTGCCAGCAGCTTAGAGCGGGGGTTGGGGGCTTTCTTT.

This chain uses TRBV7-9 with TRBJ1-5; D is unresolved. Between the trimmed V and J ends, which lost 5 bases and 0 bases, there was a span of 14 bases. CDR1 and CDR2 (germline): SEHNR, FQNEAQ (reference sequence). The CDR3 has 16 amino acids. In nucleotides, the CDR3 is TGTGCCAGCAGCACCTCTGATGGGGATAGCAATCAGCCCCAGCATTTT. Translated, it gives CASSTSDGDSNQPQHF.

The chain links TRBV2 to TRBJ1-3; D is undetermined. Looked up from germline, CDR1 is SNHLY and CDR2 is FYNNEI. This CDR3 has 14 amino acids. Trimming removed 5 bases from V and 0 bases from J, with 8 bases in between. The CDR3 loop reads CASSKSRSGNTIYF. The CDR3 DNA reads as TGTGCCAGCAGTAAAAGTCGCTCTGGAAACACCATATATTTT.

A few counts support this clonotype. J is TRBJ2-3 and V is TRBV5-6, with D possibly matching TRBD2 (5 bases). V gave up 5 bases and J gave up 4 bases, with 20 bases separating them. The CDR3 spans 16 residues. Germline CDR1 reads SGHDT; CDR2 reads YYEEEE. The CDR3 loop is CASSRGTGMAPDTQYF. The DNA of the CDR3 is TGTGCCAGCAGTCGTGGCACGGGGATGGCCCCAGATACGCAGTATTTT.

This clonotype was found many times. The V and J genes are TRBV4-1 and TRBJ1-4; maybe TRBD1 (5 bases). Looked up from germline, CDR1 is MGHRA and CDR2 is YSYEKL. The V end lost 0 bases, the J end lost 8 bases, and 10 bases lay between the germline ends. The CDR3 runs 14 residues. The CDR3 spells CASSQDRAGEKLFF. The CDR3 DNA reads TGCGCCAGCAGCCAAGACAGGGCGGGGGAAAAACTGTTTTTT.

The CDR3: CSARLGRISTLNSPLHF. The CDR3 DNA reads as TGCAGTGCTAGACTGGGACGGATCAGCACCCTTAATTCACCCCTCCACTTT. This chain connects TRBV20-1 to TRBJ1-6; possibly TRBD1 for D (5 bases). CDR1 and CDR2 (germline): DFQATT, SNEGSKA (reference sequence). Trimming stripped 2 bases from V and 6 bases from J, with 20 bases between. This CDR3 spans 17 amino acids.

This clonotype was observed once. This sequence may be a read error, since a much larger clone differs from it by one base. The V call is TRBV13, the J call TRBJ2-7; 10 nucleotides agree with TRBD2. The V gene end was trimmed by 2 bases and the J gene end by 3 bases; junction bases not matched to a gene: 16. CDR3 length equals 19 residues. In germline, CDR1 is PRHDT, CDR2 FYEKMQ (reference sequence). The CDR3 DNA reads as TGTGCCAGCAGCTTATCGATGTTAGCGGGGGGTTCAGCGGACTACGAGCAGTACTTC. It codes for CASSLSMLAGGSADYEQYF.

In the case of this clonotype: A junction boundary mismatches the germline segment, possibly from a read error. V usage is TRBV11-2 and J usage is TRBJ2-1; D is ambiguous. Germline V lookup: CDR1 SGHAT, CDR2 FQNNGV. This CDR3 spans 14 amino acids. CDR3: CASSLEVARNEQFF. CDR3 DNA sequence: TGTGCCAGCAGCCTAGAGGTAGCACGGAATGAGCAGTTCTTC.

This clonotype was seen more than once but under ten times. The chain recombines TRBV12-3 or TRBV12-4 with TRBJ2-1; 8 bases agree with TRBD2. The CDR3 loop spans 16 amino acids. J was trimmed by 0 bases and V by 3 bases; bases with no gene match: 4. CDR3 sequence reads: CASSFLRGGSYNEQFF. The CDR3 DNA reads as TGTGCCAGCAGTTTCCTACGGGGGGGCTCCTACAATGAGCAGTTCTTC.